This TCR beta chain is from a study of cytomegalovirus exposure and HLA in healthy donors. Study-level information: HLA-typed donors were the source of about 90 million unique TCRs held in an early data release.

The PCR used 60 Vbeta and 13 Jbeta primers. In the original processing: A follow-up analysis tallied 86 million or so unique TCR beta chains, roughly 11 million shared. Measured with immunoSEQ multiplex PCR; TCRdb has only the in-frame clones, and not every one. The V and J calls and the clone size are those of that table, but D and trimming were determined from the DNA. The data contain around 90,000 clones, around four fifths of them seen just once; the ten biggest clones take up over 3%. Findings and caveats of the study: Three chains tied to CMV proved CMV antigen-specific in vitro. A missense DCLRE1C variant was associated with V- and J-gene trimming of TCR beta chains in a later analysis, and an independent cohort replicated the association.

The CDR3 length is 13 residues. The V gene's germline CDR1 is SGHDT and CDR2 YYEEEE. Trimming stripped 1 base from V and 2 bases from J, with 6 bases between. In this sample, this clone turned up a few times. Its antigen remains unknown. The receptor was isolated from a woman aged 40 to 50 in good health and CMV-seronegative. The sequenced sample was PBMCs. The J gene is TRBJ1-1, the V gene TRBV5-6; no reliable D call. CDR3 sequence: CASSLNRNTEAFF. Here the CDR3 DNA reads TGTGCCAGCAGCTTGAATAGAAACACTGAAGCTTTCTTT.